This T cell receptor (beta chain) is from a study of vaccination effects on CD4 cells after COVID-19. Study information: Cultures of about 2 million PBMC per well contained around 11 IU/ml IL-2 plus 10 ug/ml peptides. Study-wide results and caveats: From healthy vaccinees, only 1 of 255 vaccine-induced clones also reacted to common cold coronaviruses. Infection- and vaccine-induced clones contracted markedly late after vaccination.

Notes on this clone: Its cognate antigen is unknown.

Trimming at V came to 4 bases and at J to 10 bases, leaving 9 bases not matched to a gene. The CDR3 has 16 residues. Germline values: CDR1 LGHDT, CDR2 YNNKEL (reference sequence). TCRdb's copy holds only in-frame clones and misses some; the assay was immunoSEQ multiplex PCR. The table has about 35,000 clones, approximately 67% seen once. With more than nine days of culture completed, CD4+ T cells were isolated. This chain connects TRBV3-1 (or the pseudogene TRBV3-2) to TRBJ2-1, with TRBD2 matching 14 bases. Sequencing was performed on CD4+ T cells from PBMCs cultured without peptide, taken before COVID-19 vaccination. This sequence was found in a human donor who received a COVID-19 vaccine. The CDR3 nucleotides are TGTGCCAGCAGCCCCCCGGGACTAGCGGGAGCCGGAGAGCAGTTCTTC. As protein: CASSPPGLAGAGEQFF.